Below are 24 T cell receptor beta chains sequenced from a single sample in a study of shared clonotypes between healthy human individuals. Using immunoSEQ multiplex PCR, the repertoire was profiled, and TCRdb retains in-frame clones only, with some absent. The sample has about 1 million clones, about 74% seen once. The sequenced material came from memory CD4+ T cells sorted from blood. Subset here: CD45RA-negative fraction. The receptors derive from a man between 18 and 35 years old in good health.

The chain couples TRBV15 to TRBJ1-2, with TRBD1 matching over 8 bases. In germline, CDR1 is LNHNV, CDR2 YYDKDF (reference sequence). Germline trimming cut 2 bases from V and 0 bases from J; bases unmatched to any gene: 5. The length of the CDR3 is 16 residues. CDR3 residues: CATSRRQGQTNYGYTF. The CDR3 DNA reads as TGTGCCACCAGCAGACGACAGGGGCAGACTAACTATGGCTACACCTTC.

For the CDR3, the DNA is TGTGCCAGCACCGGTGGAGGGAGGAACACTGAAGCTTTCTTT. This translates into CASTGGGRNTEAFF. The rearrangement joins TRBV5-4 to TRBJ1-1; unclear D gene. There are 14 residues in the CDR3. Trimming shortened V by 6 bases and J by 1 base, and 13 bases separated the two germline ends. From germline, CDR1 is SGHNT and CDR2 YYREEE (reference sequence).

This chain joins TRBV5-4 and TRBJ1-1; D ambiguous. In germline, CDR1 is SGHNT, CDR2 YYREEE (reference sequence). The length of the CDR3 is 13 residues. V dropped 3 bases and J dropped 11 bases, with 17 bases sitting between them. CDR3: CASSSTDHKGAFF. CDR3 DNA: TGTGCCAGCAGCTCTACGGACCACAAAGGCGCTTTCTTT.

This sequence joins TRBV10-1 and TRBJ2-7, with a weak D call TRBD1 (6 bases). The CDR3 sequence is 14 residues long. V was trimmed by 5 bases and J by 3 bases, leaving 14 bases between them. Germline CDR1 and CDR2: WNHNN and SYGVQD (reference sequence). This chain's CDR3 is CASSKAGEIYEQYF. Here the CDR3 DNA reads TGCGCCAGCAGTAAGGCAGGGGAAATCTACGAGCAGTACTTC.

The V and J genes are TRBV7-8 and TRBJ2-5; 10 bases line up with TRBD1. The germline V gene has CDR1 SGHVS and CDR2 FQNEAQ. V trimming: 5 bases; J trimming: 2 bases; junction bases outside the gene matches: 5. The CDR3 contains 15 residues. CDR3 nucleotide sequence: TGTGCCAGCAGCCACGACAGGGGGCGGCAAGAGACCCAGTACTTC. Its protein is CASSHDRGRQETQYF.

The V and J genes are TRBV5-1 and TRBJ1-1; TRBD1 agrees at 7 bases. V lost 4 bases, J lost 1 base, and 4 bases stayed unmatched. This CDR3 region has 14 residues. Per germline, CDR1 SGHRS and CDR2 YFSETQ. CDR3 sequence: CASSTGTANTEAFF. The CDR3 nucleotides read TGCGCCAGCAGCACCGGGACAGCGAACACTGAAGCTTTCTTT.

The V gene is TRBV7-9, the J gene TRBJ2-7; tentatively, D is TRBD1 (7 bases). CDR3 length equals 14 residues. V was clipped by 5 bases and J by 0 bases, with 11 bases between them. Germline CDR1 is SEHNR and CDR2 is FQNEAQ (reference sequence). This CDR3 reads CASSEQGGSYEQYF. The CDR3 DNA sequence: TGTGCCAGCAGCGAGCAGGGGGGCTCCTACGAGCAGTACTTC.

The chain recombines TRBV6-5 with TRBJ1-6; D is ambiguous. The CDR3 is 14 residues long. Between the trimmed V and J ends, which lost 0 bases and 6 bases, there was a span of 6 bases. Germline V CDR1 and CDR2: MNHEY, SVGAGI. CDR3 in amino acids: CASSYSLTNSPLHF. CDR3 nucleotide sequence: TGTGCCAGCAGTTACTCCCTCACTAATTCACCCCTCCACTTT.

The V and J genes are TRBV6-1 and TRBJ2-2; maybe TRBD2 (5 bases). Per germline, CDR1 MNHNS and CDR2 SASEGT. V was shortened by 1 base and J by 3 bases, with 9 bases between the two germline ends. The CDR3 is made up of 15 amino acids. The CDR3 spells CASSEVRGYTGELFF. The CDR3 DNA reads TGTGCCAGCAGTGAAGTTCGAGGGTACACCGGGGAGCTGTTTTTT.

The table lists this clone with a few counts. The chain recombines TRBV7-2 with TRBJ1-5; 8 nucleotides align to TRBD1. Germline lookup yields CDR1 SGHTA and CDR2 FQGNSA. The V gene end was trimmed by 1 base and the J gene end by 6 bases; junction bases not matched to a gene: 8. The CDR3 is 16 amino acids. CDR3 amino acids: CASSLGSGGDSQPQHF. Written as DNA, the CDR3 is TGTGCCAGCAGCTTAGGTTCAGGGGGCGATAGTCAGCCCCAGCATTTT.

The sample holds one count of this clone. The chain joins TRBV19 to TRBJ2-1; 13 nucleotides match TRBD2. Per the germline V gene, CDR1 is LNHDA and CDR2 is SQIVND (reference sequence). V lost 6 bases to trimming and J lost 6 bases; unmatched junction nucleotides: 5. The CDR3 totals 15 residues. This chain's CDR3 is CASRRTSGGSNEQFF. The CDR3 bases are TGTGCCAGTAGACGGACTAGCGGGGGATCCAATGAGCAGTTCTTC.

This clone was detected only once. One end of the junction does not line up with germline, which may come from a read error. The CDR3 DNA reads as TGTGCCAGCATTTTATCTCAGGGACAGGGGAGGGGCTACACCTTC. Translation: CASILSQGQGRGYTF. The V gene is TRBV28, the J gene TRBJ1-2, with TRBD1 matching over 10 bases. The CDR3 extends over 15 amino acids. Germline CDR1 reads MDHEN; CDR2 reads SYDVKM.

The rearrangement uses TRBV7-2 and TRBJ2-3; 10 nucleotides align to TRBD2. The CDR3 is made up of 14 amino acids. Trimming cost V 3 bases and J 6 bases; bases outside gene matches: 3. CDR1 SGHTA and CDR2 FQGNSA come from the germline V gene. This CDR3 reads CASSFSGGQDTQYF. The CDR3 coding sequence is TGTGCCAGCAGCTTTAGCGGGGGGCAGGATACGCAGTATTTT.

The count of this clone is one. This chain uses TRBV5-5 with TRBJ2-1; no definite D call. The CDR3 extends over 16 amino acids. Germline-derived CDR1 and CDR2 are SGHKS and YYEKEE (reference sequence). The V and J ends lost 0 bases and 2 bases respectively, with 12 bases between them. CDR3: CASSLAQSYTYNEQFF. The CDR3 coding sequence is TGTGCCAGCAGCTTGGCACAGTCATATACCTACAATGAGCAGTTCTTC.

Turning to this clone: Other DNA sequences in this sample translate to the same CDR3. This chain connects TRBV5-1 to TRBJ2-1; TRBD1 agrees at 9 bases. Germline CDR1 and CDR2: SGHRS and YFSETQ. The CDR3 has 15 residues. The trim removed 0 bases at V and 5 bases at J, leaving 3 bases unmatched. CDR3 sequence: CASSLAGTGNNEQFF. The CDR3 nucleotides are TGCGCCAGCAGCTTGGCCGGGACAGGGAACAATGAGCAGTTCTTC.

This clone was found a few times. The V gene is TRBV19, the J gene TRBJ2-2, with D possibly being TRBD2 (6 bases). CDR1 and CDR2 (germline): LNHDA, SQIVND (reference sequence). V was cut by 3 bases and J by 4 bases, with 9 bases left in between. The CDR3 is 14 amino acids. The CDR3 region is CASSIAGTTGELFF. The CDR3 DNA is TGTGCCAGTAGTATTGCGGGAACCACCGGGGAGCTGTTTTTT.

The CDR3 here is CASSVGTSASTDTQYF. The DNA for the CDR3 is TGTGCCAGCAGTGTGGGAACTAGCGCTAGCACAGATACGCAGTATTTT. V usage is TRBV2 and J usage is TRBJ2-3, with 7 bases aligning to TRBD2. CDR1 is SNHLY and CDR2 is FYNNEI in the germline V gene. The trim removed 4 bases at V and 0 bases at J, leaving 7 bases unmatched. The length of the CDR3 is 16 residues.

This chain joins TRBV7-6 and TRBJ2-7; D call uncertain. Germline values: CDR1 SGHVS, CDR2 FNYEAQ. Trimming stripped 2 bases from V and 0 bases from J, with 14 bases between. CDR3 length: 16 residues. This chain's CDR3 is CASSLLQTESSYEQYF. DNA for the CDR3: TGTGCCAGCAGCTTACTACAAACAGAGAGCTCCTACGAGCAGTACTTC.

The chain has TRBV6-7 and TRBJ2-3; 8 nucleotides align to TRBD2. TRBV6-7 is annotated as an ORF whose role is uncertain. The CDR3 extends over 18 amino acids. The V and J ends lost 5 bases and 0 bases, in that order; junction bases with no gene match: 13. Here the CDR3 DNA reads TGTGCCAGCAGTAAAACTAGCGGACACCGTACTAGCACAGATACGCAGTATTTT. Residues: CASSKTSGHRTSTDTQYF.

The chain recombines TRBV15 with TRBJ1-5; 7 positions match TRBD1. Germline CDR1 reads LNHNV; CDR2 reads YYDKDF (reference sequence). The CDR3 runs to 15 residues. Trimming removed 1 base from V and 3 bases from J; junction bases left unmatched: 3. CDR3 residues: CATSRGDRDNQPQHF. The CDR3 DNA is TGTGCCACCAGCAGAGGCGACAGGGACAATCAGCCCCAGCATTTT.

The chain has TRBV2 and TRBJ2-5; D perhaps matches TRBD2 (6 bases). V was cut by 4 bases and J by 1 base, with 16 bases left in between. The CDR3 runs 16 residues. Germline values: CDR1 SNHLY, CDR2 FYNNEI. The CDR3 DNA reads as TGTGCCAGCAGTGTAAACTCTGGGAGGCTCCAAGAGACCCAGTACTTC. Translation: CASSVNSGRLQETQYF.

The chain employs TRBV15 and TRBJ1-1; D uncertain. Germline CDR1 reads LNHNV; CDR2 reads YYDKDF (reference sequence). CDR3 length equals 12 residues. The ends were cut back, 4 bases at V and 5 bases at J, with 8 bases in the middle. The CDR3 here is CATSKDYTEAFF. In DNA, the CDR3 is TGTGCCACCAGCAAAGATTATACTGAAGCTTTCTTT. Together with reference TRBV15 and TRBJ1-1, the CDR3 gives the full variable domain: DAMVIQNPRYQVTQFGKPVTLSCSQTLNHNVMYWYQQKSSQAPKLLFHYYDKDFNNEADTPDNFQSRRPNTSFCFLDIRSPGLGDTAMYLCATSKDYTEAFFGQGTRLTVV.

J is TRBJ2-2 and V is TRBV7-9; possible D gene TRBD1, 5 bases. Trimming left V 3 bases short and J 4 bases short, with 9 bases between. CDR1 and CDR2 (germline): SEHNR, FQNEAQ (reference sequence). The CDR3 sequence is 14 residues long. The CDR3 DNA follows: TGTGCCAGCAGCTTGGGGCCGAGCACCGGGGAGCTGTTTTTT. It codes for CASSLGPSTGELFF.

The gene calls are TRBV6-1 and TRBJ2-7, with 8 bases aligning to TRBD1. The V segment lost 6 bases and the J segment 3 bases; nucleotides outside the gene matches: 4. The CDR3 has 13 amino acids. Per germline, CDR1 MNHNS and CDR2 SASEGT. CDR3 loop: CASRTGVGYEQYF. CDR3 sequence (DNA): TGTGCCAGCAGGACAGGGGTCGGCTACGAGCAGTACTTC.